The 18 T cell receptor beta chains below come from one sample, sequenced in a study of shared clonotypes between healthy human individuals (dated by TCRdb to about 2020). The library was built by means of the immunoSEQ multiplex PCR assay. TCRdb carries this immuneACCESS record with in-frame sequences only. Its versions omit some clonotypes, under half of them owing to an unresolved V gene in the studies checked, with the rest unexplained. A total of about 2.4 million clones appear in this sample, roughly 93% of them only once. The ten largest account for 0.36% of the sample. What was sequenced was naive CD4+ T cells from PBMCs. In light of the paper, this sample's cell subset or site label describes: CD45RA+ positively selected. These receptors came from a young man in good health. Some clones in this sample may be carry-over from other donors' samples.

The rearrangement uses TRBV2 and TRBJ2-3, with a possible D match to TRBD2 (5 bases). Germline CDR1 is SNHLY and CDR2 is FYNNEI. The V and J ends lost 6 bases and 8 bases respectively, with 9 bases between them. CDR3 length equals 11 residues. CDR3 sequence: CASRKEVTQYF. The CDR3 DNA follows: TGTGCCAGCAGAAAGGAGGTTACGCAGTATTTT.

V usage is TRBV2 and J usage is TRBJ2-7; TRBD1 matches at 10 bases. Per the germline V gene, CDR1 is SNHLY and CDR2 is FYNNEI. J gave up 1 base and V 3 bases, and 3 bases lay outside the gene matches. CDR3 length: 15 amino acids. The CDR3 coding sequence is TGTGCCAGCAGTGACGGACAGGGGGAATCCTACGAGCAGTACTTC. This sequence encodes CASSDGQGESYEQYF.

To note about this clone: This same CDR3 is encoded by further DNA sequences in the sample. V usage is TRBV5-1 and J usage is TRBJ2-1, with 8 bases identical to TRBD2. Germline V gene data show CDR1 as SGHRS and CDR2 as YFSETQ. The CDR3 is 14 residues long. J gave up 6 bases and V 0 bases, and 2 bases lay outside the gene matches. CDR3: CASSLEGTSNEQFF. The CDR3 DNA reads TGCGCCAGCAGCTTGGAGGGGACTAGCAATGAGCAGTTCTTC.

The chain uses TRBV30 and TRBJ2-1, with 11 bases fitting TRBD2. The CDR3 covers 17 residues. CDR1 and CDR2 (germline): GTSNPN, SVGIG (reference sequence). The trim removed 1 base at V and 1 base at J, leaving 6 bases unmatched. The CDR3 DNA follows: TGTGCCTGGAGTGGACTAACTAGCGGGAGTTCCTACAATGAGCAGTTCTTC. The encoded protein is CAWSGLTSGSSYNEQFF.

The genes are TRBV5-1 and TRBJ2-2; TRBD1 is a possible D gene (6 bases). The CDR3 runs to 15 residues. Germline lookup yields CDR1 SGHRS and CDR2 YFSETQ. Trimming shortened V by 7 bases and J by 7 bases, and 20 bases separated the two germline ends. CDR3 protein: CASRKLGAQSGELFF. The CDR3 DNA reads TGCGCCAGCCGGAAACTGGGGGCGCAGAGCGGGGAGCTGTTTTTT.

The chain couples TRBV6-1 to TRBJ2-1, with D unresolved. Between the trimmed V and J ends, which lost 7 bases and 5 bases, there was a span of 18 bases. Per germline, CDR1 MNHNS and CDR2 SASEGT. The CDR3 length is 15 residues. CDR3 sequence reads: CASTTRPSVDNEQFF. The CDR3 DNA reads as TGTGCCAGCACTACAAGGCCCAGCGTGGACAATGAGCAGTTCTTC.

Turning to this clone: At one end, the junction sequence differs from germline, possibly due to a read error. The chain employs TRBV7-2 and TRBJ2-1; D not certain. Germline lookup yields CDR1 SGHTA and CDR2 FQGNSA. The CDR3 totals 12 residues. CDR3 amino acids: CASSLEYSEQFF. CDR3 DNA sequence: TGTGCCAGCAGCTTAGAGTACAGTGAGCAGTTCTTC.

The chain has TRBV5-1 and TRBJ2-6; TRBD1 agrees at 11 bases. From germline, CDR1 is SGHRS and CDR2 YFSETQ. V shed 5 bases and J 0 bases; nucleotides not matched to a gene: 7. This CDR3 region has 18 residues. In DNA, the CDR3 is TGCGCCAGCAGACACGGACAGGGGGCCCTCTCTGGGGCCAACGTCCTGACTTTC. Its translation: CASRHGQGALSGANVLTF.

This clone appeared a single time. The chain links TRBV7-9 to TRBJ1-2; 9 positions agree with TRBD1. V was pared by 2 bases and J by 2 bases, with 6 bases of the junction left unmatched. Germline CDR1 is SEHNR and CDR2 is FQNEAQ (reference sequence). This CDR3 has 16 residues. CDR3 coding DNA: TGTGCCAGCAGCTTACGGTGGGACAGGGAAAACTATGGCTACACCTTC. Translated, it gives CASSLRWDRENYGYTF. Full variable domain (outside the CDR3, taken from reference TRBV7-9 and TRBJ1-2): DTGVSQNPRHKITKRGQNVTFRCDPISEHNRLYWYRQTLGQGPEFLTYFQNEAQLEKSRLLSDRFSAERPKGSFSTLEIQRTEQGDSAMYLCASSLRWDRENYGYTFGSGTRLTVV.

V and J are TRBV10-1 and TRBJ1-1, with D possibly matching TRBD1 (6 bases). Germline V gives CDR1 WNHNN, CDR2 SYGVQD (reference sequence). V was trimmed by 6 bases and J by 5 bases, leaving 16 bases between them. This CDR3 is built from 14 residues. CDR3 in amino acids: CASSVTGFGTEAFF. The CDR3, as DNA: TGCGCCAGCAGCGTAACAGGGTTCGGGACTGAAGCTTTCTTT.

The rearrangement joins TRBV7-8 to TRBJ2-2; possibly TRBD2 for D (6 bases). V was shortened by 2 bases and J by 4 bases, with 11 bases between the two germline ends. The CDR3 totals 15 residues. Germline V lookup: CDR1 SGHVS, CDR2 FQNEAQ. The CDR3: CASSLTGLITGELFF. CDR3 coding DNA: TGTGCCAGCAGCTTAACGGGACTGATCACCGGGGAGCTGTTTTTT.

V and J are TRBV7-9 and TRBJ2-7, with 10 bases aligning to TRBD2. V lost 3 bases to trimming and J lost 7 bases; unmatched junction nucleotides: 9. The CDR3 runs to 15 residues. Germline CDR1 SEHNR, CDR2 FQNEAQ (reference sequence). CDR3 sequence reads: CASSFRASGSGEQYF. DNA for the CDR3: TGTGCCAGCAGCTTCAGGGCTAGCGGGAGTGGAGAGCAGTACTTC.

The chain links TRBV19 to TRBJ2-1, with TRBD2 identical over 13 bases. CDR3 length equals 14 residues. Per the germline V gene, CDR1 is LNHDA and CDR2 is SQIVND (reference sequence). J was trimmed by 8 bases and V by 10 bases; bases with no gene match: 8. The CDR3 sequence is CATRTSGSFHEQFF. The DNA of the CDR3 is TGTGCCACCAGGACTAGCGGGAGTTTCCATGAGCAGTTCTTC.

A single count supports this clone. Here the CDR3 DNA reads TGTGCCAGCAGTCTTTTCTCCACGGGTACAGATACGCAGTATTTT. Translation: CASSLFSTGTDTQYF. The chain carries TRBV9 and TRBJ2-3; no clear D. The CDR3 is 15 residues long. Germline CDR1 and CDR2: SGDLS and YYNGEE. V gave up 5 bases and J gave up 3 bases, with 16 bases separating them. Full variable domain (rest looked up from reference TRBV9 and TRBJ2-3): DSGVTQTPKHLITATGQRVTLRCSPRSGDLSVYWYQQSLDQGLQFLIQYYNGEERAKGNILERFSAQQFPDLHSELNLSSLELGDSALYFCASSLFSTGTDTQYFGPGTRLTVL.

This clone has just one count. V gene TRBV7-2 combines with J gene TRBJ2-3; perhaps TRBD1 as D (6 bases). V was clipped by 1 base and J by 6 bases, with 14 bases between them. The CDR3 is 15 residues long. Germline CDR1 SGHTA, CDR2 FQGNSA. The CDR3 spells CASSLVTGSLDTQYF. The CDR3 DNA is TGTGCCAGCAGCTTAGTCACAGGGTCCTTGGATACGCAGTATTTT.

The gene calls are TRBV27 and TRBJ2-5; D may be TRBD2 (7 bases). V was pared by 6 bases and J by 5 bases, with 22 bases between. This CDR3 spans 16 amino acids. CDR1 MNHEY and CDR2 SMNVEV come from the germline V gene (reference sequence). CDR3 DNA: TGTGCCAGCAGAACCTGGGTCAAGGGGGGGAGCGAGACCCAGTACTTC. This encodes CASRTWVKGGSETQYF.

This chain joins TRBV9 and TRBJ2-7, with 7 bases aligning to TRBD1. Germline CDR1 and CDR2: SGDLS and YYNGEE. CDR3 length: 14 amino acids. V trimming: 3 bases; J trimming: 6 bases; junction bases outside the gene matches: 9. CDR3 sequence reads: CASSGDPTGVEQYF. In DNA form, the CDR3 reads TGTGCCAGCAGCGGAGACCCTACAGGGGTCGAGCAGTACTTC.

V is TRBV28 and J is TRBJ2-1, with D possibly matching TRBD2 (6 bases). V lost 3 bases and J lost 6, with 18 bases in between. Per germline, CDR1 MDHEN and CDR2 SYDVKM. The CDR3 is 16 amino acids. The CDR3 region has the DNA TGTGCCAGCAGTTTCTGGTGGCGGGATTCGAGCAATGAGCAGTTCTTC. Its protein is CASSFWWRDSSNEQFF.